This is a list of T cell receptor beta chains from one sample in a study of Graves' ophthalmopathy and Graves' hyperthyroidism. TCRdb re-analysed the multiplex PCR reads in MiXCR, keeping a single row per CDR3 protein. The sample carries 560,000 or so distinct CDR3 sequences, less than 45% recorded once. Sequencing input: peripheral blood or thyroid tissue (not recorded which). These receptors all stem from an adult man with Graves' hyperthyroidism. Both conserved end residues are part of each CDR3. A D gene is named only where the DNA matches it firmly. Where a row states a size, it is once, few, many or the class of an expanded clone; other rows omit it.

clone size: NA
V gene: TRBV10-3
J gene: TRBJ2-5
D gene: TRBD1
CDR3 protein: CAISESPGGRPETQYF
CDR3 DNA: TGTGCCATCAGTGAGTCGCCAGGGGGCCGCCCAGAGACCCAGTACTTC

clone size: many
V gene: TRBV13
J gene: TRBJ2-7
D gene: TRBD1
CDR3 protein: CASSLRDRVYEQYF
CDR3 DNA: TGTGCCAGCAGCTTAAGGGACAGGGTGTACGAGCAGTACTTC

clone size: NA
V gene: TRBV29-1
J gene: TRBJ1-1
D gene: NA
CDR3 protein: CSVEDWREGRIPNTEAFF
CDR3 DNA: TGCAGCGTTGAAGATTGGCGGGAGGGAAGGATCCCGAACACTGAAGCTTTCTTT

clone size: many
V gene: TRBV6-6
J gene: TRBJ1-5
D gene: NA
CDR3 protein: CASRDYGPQHF
CDR3 DNA: TGTGCCAGCAGGGACTACGGGCCCCAGCATTTT

clone size: many
V gene: TRBV6-1
J gene: TRBJ1-2
D gene: NA
CDR3 protein: CASSESGQGYGYTF
CDR3 DNA: TGTGCCAGCAGTGAATCGGGGCAGGGCTATGGCTACACCTTC

clone size: NA
V gene: TRBV7-9
J gene: TRBJ1-5
D gene: NA
CDR3 protein: CASSLGGINQPQHF
CDR3 DNA: TGTGCCAGCAGCTTGGGCGGAATCAATCAGCCCCAGCATTTT

clone size: few
V gene: TRBV24-1
J gene: TRBJ2-5
D gene: TRBD1
CDR3 protein: CASRQGLSETQYF
CDR3 DNA: TGTGCCTCTCGACAGGGGTTATCGGAGACCCAGTACTTC

clone size: few
V gene: TRBV20-1
J gene: TRBJ1-2
D gene: TRBD1
CDR3 protein: CSADDRVDGYTF
CDR3 DNA: TGCAGTGCTGACGACAGGGTGGATGGCTACACCTTC

clone size: few
V gene: TRBV19
J gene: TRBJ1-5
D gene: TRBD1
CDR3 protein: CASSIGTGFNQPQHF
CDR3 DNA: TGTGCCAGTAGTATAGGGACAGGGTTCAATCAGCCCCAGCATTTT

clone size: many
V gene: TRBV20-1
J gene: TRBJ2-7
D gene: NA
CDR3 protein: CSARAGGVYEQYF
CDR3 DNA: TGCAGTGCTAGAGCAGGAGGGGTCTACGAGCAGTACTTC

clone size: NA
V gene: TRBV15
J gene: TRBJ2-7
D gene: TRBD1
CDR3 protein: CATSSGDRERSHEQYF
CDR3 DNA: TGTGCCACCAGCAGCGGTGACAGGGAGCGCTCCCACGAGCAGTACTTC

clone size: many
V gene: TRBV7-8
J gene: TRBJ1-4
D gene: NA
CDR3 protein: CASSTQGIVGKLFF
CDR3 DNA: TGTGCCAGCAGTACACAGGGTATAGTAGGAAAACTGTTTTTT

clone size: many
V gene: TRBV2
J gene: TRBJ1-5
D gene: NA
CDR3 protein: CATGGRDINQPQHF
CDR3 DNA: TGTGCCACCGGCGGAAGGGACATAAATCAGCCCCAGCATTTT

clone size: many
V gene: TRBV7-9
J gene: TRBJ1-1
D gene: TRBD1
CDR3 protein: CASSFRGDTGAFF
CDR3 DNA: TGTGCCAGCAGCTTCAGGGGGGACACTGGAGCTTTCTTT

clone size: many
V gene: TRBV7-9
J gene: TRBJ2-7
D gene: NA
CDR3 protein: CASSLSLSSYEQYF
CDR3 DNA: TGTGCCAGCAGCTTATCGCTGAGCTCCTACGAGCAGTACTTC

clone size: many
V gene: TRBV29-1
J gene: TRBJ1-1
D gene: NA
CDR3 protein: CSVEQGVGAFF
CDR3 DNA: TGCAGCGTTGAACAGGGAGTGGGAGCTTTCTTT

clone size: many
V gene: TRBV13
J gene: TRBJ1-1
D gene: TRBD1
CDR3 protein: CASSDGQGLNTEAFF
CDR3 DNA: TGTGCCAGCAGCGACGGACAGGGACTTAACACTGAAGCTTTCTTT

clone size: many
V gene: TRBV5-8
J gene: TRBJ2-5
D gene: TRBD1
CDR3 protein: CASSSRDRVQETQYF
CDR3 DNA: TGTGCCAGCAGCTCCCGGGACAGAGTCCAAGAGACCCAGTACTTC

clone size: NA
V gene: TRBV29-1
J gene: TRBJ1-2
D gene: NA
CDR3 protein: CSSPTEYYGYTF
CDR3 DNA: TGCAGCTCGCCGACAGAATACTATGGCTACACCTTC

clone size: once
V gene: TRBV10-3
J gene: TRBJ2-3
D gene: TRBD2
CDR3 protein: CAISESVGSGSSDTQYF
CDR3 DNA: TGTGCCATCAGTGAGTCGGTCGGTAGCGGGAGCTCAGATACGCAGTATTTT

clone size: NA
V gene: TRBV10-3
J gene: TRBJ2-3
D gene: TRBD2
CDR3 protein: CAISVAGETDTQYF
CDR3 DNA: TGTGCCATCAGCGTAGCGGGAGAAACAGATACGCAGTATTTT

clone size: once
V gene: TRBV19
J gene: TRBJ2-3
D gene: NA
CDR3 protein: CASSMGSDTQYF
CDR3 DNA: TGTGCCAGTAGTATGGGATCAGATACGCAGTATTTT

clone size: once
V gene: TRBV2
J gene: TRBJ2-5
D gene: TRBD2
CDR3 protein: CASSAPPGTSRETQYF
CDR3 DNA: TGTGCCAGCAGTGCTCCCCCCGGGACTAGCCGAGAGACCCAGTACTTC

clone size: NA
V gene: TRBV7-9
J gene: TRBJ2-2
D gene: TRBD2
CDR3 protein: CASSLKMSGGPNTGELFF
CDR3 DNA: TGTGCCAGCAGCTTAAAGATGAGCGGGGGTCCGAACACCGGGGAGCTGTTTTTT

clone size: many
V gene: TRBV2
J gene: TRBJ2-2
D gene: NA
CDR3 protein: CASSENGNTGELFF
CDR3 DNA: TGTGCCAGCAGTGAAAACGGGAACACCGGGGAGCTGTTTTTT

clone size: NA
V gene: TRBV29-1
J gene: TRBJ2-7
D gene: TRBD2
CDR3 protein: CSVDSGRGDEQYF
CDR3 DNA: TGCAGCGTTGATAGCGGGAGGGGGGATGAGCAGTACTTC

clone size: NA
V gene: TRBV15
J gene: TRBJ2-7
D gene: NA
CDR3 protein: CATSSEDTGTISSYEQYF
CDR3 DNA: TGTGCCACCAGCAGTGAAGACACGGGCACCATAAGCTCCTACGAGCAGTACTTC

clone size: few
V gene: TRBV7-8
J gene: TRBJ2-7
D gene: TRBD2
CDR3 protein: CASSPYAAGVNYEQYF
CDR3 DNA: TGTGCCAGCAGCCCCTATGCAGCGGGAGTGAACTACGAGCAGTACTTC

clone size: many
V gene: TRBV28
J gene: TRBJ2-7
D gene: NA
CDR3 protein: CASSTDSNEQYF
CDR3 DNA: TGTGCCAGCAGTACCGACAGCAACGAGCAGTACTTC

clone size: NA
V gene: TRBV7-9
J gene: TRBJ2-5
D gene: TRBD2
CDR3 protein: CASSIPSGLSYF
CDR3 DNA: TGTGCCAGCAGCATTCCTAGCGGGTTATCGTACTTC

clone size: many
V gene: TRBV7-9
J gene: TRBJ1-6
D gene: NA
CDR3 protein: CASSKGRNSPLHF
CDR3 DNA: TGTGCCAGCAGCAAGGGGAGAAATTCACCCCTCCACTTT

clone size: many
V gene: TRBV12-3/TRBV12-4
J gene: TRBJ2-7
D gene: NA
CDR3 protein: CASSLAHRVEQYF
CDR3 DNA: TGTGCCAGCAGTTTAGCGCACCGGGTCGAGCAGTACTTC

clone size: NA
V gene: TRBV11-2
J gene: TRBJ2-7
D gene: NA
CDR3 protein: CASSQGERRGEQYF
CDR3 DNA: TGTGCCAGCAGCCAAGGGGAGCGGCGGGGCGAGCAGTACTTC

clone size: NA
V gene: TRBV20-1
J gene: TRBJ2-3
D gene: NA
CDR3 protein: CSAIVLSTDTQYF
CDR3 DNA: TGCAGTGCTATTGTGTTGAGCACAGATACGCAGTATTTT

clone size: NA
V gene: TRBV7-2
J gene: TRBJ2-3
D gene: NA
CDR3 protein: CASSFSADTQYF
CDR3 DNA: TGTGCCAGCAGCTTTTCCGCGGATACGCAGTATTTT

clone size: NA
V gene: TRBV7-9
J gene: TRBJ2-5
D gene: TRBD1
CDR3 protein: CASSYRGGVETQYF
CDR3 DNA: TGTGCCAGCAGCTACCGAGGGGGCGTGGAGACCCAGTACTTC

clone size: NA
V gene: TRBV29-1
J gene: TRBJ2-1
D gene: NA
CDR3 protein: CSVDYRGAINEQFF
CDR3 DNA: TGCAGCGTTGATTATCGGGGGGCGATCAATGAGCAGTTCTTC